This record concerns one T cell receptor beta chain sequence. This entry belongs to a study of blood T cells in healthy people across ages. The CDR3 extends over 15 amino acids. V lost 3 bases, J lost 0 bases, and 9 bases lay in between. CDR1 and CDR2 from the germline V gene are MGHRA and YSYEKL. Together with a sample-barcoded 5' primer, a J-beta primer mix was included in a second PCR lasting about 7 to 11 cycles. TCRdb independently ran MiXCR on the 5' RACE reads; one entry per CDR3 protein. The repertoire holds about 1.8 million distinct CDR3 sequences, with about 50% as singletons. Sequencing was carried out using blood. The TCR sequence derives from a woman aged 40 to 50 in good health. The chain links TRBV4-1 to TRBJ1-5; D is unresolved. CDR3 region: CASSQAEASNQPQHF. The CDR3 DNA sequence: TGCGCCAGCAGCCAGGCGGAGGCTAGCAATCAGCCCCAGCATTTT.